This record concerns one T cell receptor (beta chain) sequence. Per germline, CDR1 SGHDT and CDR2 YYEEEE. The CDR3 contains 15 residues. After removal of 4 bases from V and 8 bases from J, the junction contained 11 bases not matched to a gene. The sample originates from a study of blood T cell repertoires in COVID-19. Background on the study: Acute and convalescent COVID-19 specimens originated in the United States, Italy and Spain. T cells, B-cell-depleted T cells, or PBMCs provided the cDNA or gDNA that served as material.

Authors' methods: Using reference gene primer amplification, nucleated cell counts were estimated. Assay used: immunoSEQ multiplex PCR; TCRdb lists only in-frame clones, some missing. V and J calls plus clone size are reproduced from that table; the DNA served to infer D and trimming. Of about 64,000 clones in the sample, approximately 86% were seen once. Sequencing input: peripheral blood. This chain connects TRBV5-6 to TRBJ1-4; TRBD1 agrees at 7 bases. This sequence was found in a man between 35 and 55 years old with acute or convalescent COVID-19. The CDR3 region is CASSLPTGSGEKLFF. CDR3 sequence (DNA): TGTGCCAGCAGCCTGCCGACAGGGTCAGGAGAAAAACTGTTTTTT. Looking up the rest from reference TRBV5-6 and TRBJ1-4 gives the full variable domain: DAGVTQSPTHLIKTRGQQVTLRCSPKSGHDTVSWYQQALGQGPQFIFQYYEEEERQRGNFPDRFSGHQFPNYSSELNVNALLLGDSALYLCASSLPTGSGEKLFFGSGTQLSVL.